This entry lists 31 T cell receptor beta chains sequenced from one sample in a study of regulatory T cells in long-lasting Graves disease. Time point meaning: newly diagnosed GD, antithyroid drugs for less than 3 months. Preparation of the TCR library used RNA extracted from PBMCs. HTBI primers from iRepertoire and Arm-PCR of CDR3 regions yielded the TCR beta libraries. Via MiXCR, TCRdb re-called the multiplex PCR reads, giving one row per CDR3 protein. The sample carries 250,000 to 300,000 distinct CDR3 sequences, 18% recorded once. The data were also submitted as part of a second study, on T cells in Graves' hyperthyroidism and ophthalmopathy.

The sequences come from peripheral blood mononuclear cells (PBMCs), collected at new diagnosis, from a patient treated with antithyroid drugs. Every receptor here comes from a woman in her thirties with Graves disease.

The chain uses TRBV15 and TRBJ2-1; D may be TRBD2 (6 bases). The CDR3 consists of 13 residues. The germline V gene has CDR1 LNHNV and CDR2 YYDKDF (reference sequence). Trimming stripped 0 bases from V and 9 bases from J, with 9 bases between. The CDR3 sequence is CATSRDMGGEQFF. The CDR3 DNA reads TGTGCCACCAGCAGAGATATGGGGGGTGAGCAGTTCTTC.

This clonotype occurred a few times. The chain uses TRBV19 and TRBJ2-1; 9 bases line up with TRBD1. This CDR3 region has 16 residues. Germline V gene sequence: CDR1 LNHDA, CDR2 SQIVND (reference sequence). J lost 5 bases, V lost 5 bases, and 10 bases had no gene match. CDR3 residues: CASSLRPGQGHNEQFF. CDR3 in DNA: TGTGCCAGTAGTTTAAGACCGGGACAGGGCCACAATGAGCAGTTCTTC.

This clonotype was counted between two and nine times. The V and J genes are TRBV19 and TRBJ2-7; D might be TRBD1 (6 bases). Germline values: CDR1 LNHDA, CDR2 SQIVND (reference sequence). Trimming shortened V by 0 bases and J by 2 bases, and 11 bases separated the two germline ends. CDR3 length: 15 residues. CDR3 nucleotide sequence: TGTGCCAGTAGTATAGATAGGGACAACACCTACGAGCAGTACTTC. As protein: CASSIDRDNTYEQYF.

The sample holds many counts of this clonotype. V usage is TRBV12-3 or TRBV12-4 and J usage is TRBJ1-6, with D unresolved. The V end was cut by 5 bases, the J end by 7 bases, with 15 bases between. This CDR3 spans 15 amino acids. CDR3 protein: CASSTGIGGNSPLHF. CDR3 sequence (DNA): TGTGCCAGCAGTACGGGGATTGGAGGGAATTCACCCCTCCACTTT.

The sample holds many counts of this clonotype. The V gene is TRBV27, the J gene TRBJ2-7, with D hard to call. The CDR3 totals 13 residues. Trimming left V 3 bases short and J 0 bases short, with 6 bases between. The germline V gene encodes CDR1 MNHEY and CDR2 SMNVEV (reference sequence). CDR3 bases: TGTGCCAGCAGTTTTACGAGCTCCTACGAGCAGTACTTC. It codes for CASSFTSSYEQYF.

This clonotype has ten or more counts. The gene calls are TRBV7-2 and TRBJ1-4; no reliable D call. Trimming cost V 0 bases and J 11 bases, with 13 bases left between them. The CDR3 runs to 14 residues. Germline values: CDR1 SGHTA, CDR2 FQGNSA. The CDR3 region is CASSLAGPQVKLFF. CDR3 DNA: TGTGCCAGCAGCTTAGCAGGGCCGCAAGTGAAACTGTTTTTT.

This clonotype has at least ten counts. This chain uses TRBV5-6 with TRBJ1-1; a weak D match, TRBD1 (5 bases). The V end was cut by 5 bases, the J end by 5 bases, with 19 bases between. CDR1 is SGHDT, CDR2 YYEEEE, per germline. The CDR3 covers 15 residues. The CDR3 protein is CASRHAAGAETEAFF. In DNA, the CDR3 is TGTGCCAGCAGGCATGCCGCCGGGGCCGAGACTGAAGCTTTCTTT.

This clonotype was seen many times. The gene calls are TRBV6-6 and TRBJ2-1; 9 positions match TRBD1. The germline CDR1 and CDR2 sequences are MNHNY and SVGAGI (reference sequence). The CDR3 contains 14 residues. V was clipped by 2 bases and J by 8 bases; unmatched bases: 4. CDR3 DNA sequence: TGTGCCAGCAGTTACCGGACAGGGGAGGATGAGCAGTTCTTC. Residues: CASSYRTGEDEQFF.

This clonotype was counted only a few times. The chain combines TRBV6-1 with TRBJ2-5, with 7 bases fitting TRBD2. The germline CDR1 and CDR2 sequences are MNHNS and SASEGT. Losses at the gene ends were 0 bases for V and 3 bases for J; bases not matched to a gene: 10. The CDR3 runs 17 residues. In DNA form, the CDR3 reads TGTGCCAGCAGTGAAGCGCTTGGGAGACTAGCTAAAGAGACCCAGTACTTC. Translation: CASSEALGRLAKETQYF.

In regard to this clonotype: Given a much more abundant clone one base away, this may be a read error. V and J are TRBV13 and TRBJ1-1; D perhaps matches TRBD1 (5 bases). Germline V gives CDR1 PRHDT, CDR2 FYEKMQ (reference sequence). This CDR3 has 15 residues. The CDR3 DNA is TGTGCCGGCAGCTTGACCAGGGTCATTGTGACTGAAGCTTTCTTT. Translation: CAGSLTRVIVTEAFF.

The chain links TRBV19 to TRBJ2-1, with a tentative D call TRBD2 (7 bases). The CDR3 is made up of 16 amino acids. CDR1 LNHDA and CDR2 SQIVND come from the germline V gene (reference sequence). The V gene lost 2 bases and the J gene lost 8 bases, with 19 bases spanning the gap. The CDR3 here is CASSIRLGGGLYEQFF. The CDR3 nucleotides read TGTGCCAGTAGTATACGGTTGGGGGGGGGCCTATATGAGCAGTTCTTC.

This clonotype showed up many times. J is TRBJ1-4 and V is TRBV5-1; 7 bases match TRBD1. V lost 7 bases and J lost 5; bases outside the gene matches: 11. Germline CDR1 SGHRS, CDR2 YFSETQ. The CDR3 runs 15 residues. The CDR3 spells CASCYTGEINEKLFF. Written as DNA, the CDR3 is TGCGCCAGCTGCTACACAGGGGAAATAAATGAAAAACTGTTTTTT.

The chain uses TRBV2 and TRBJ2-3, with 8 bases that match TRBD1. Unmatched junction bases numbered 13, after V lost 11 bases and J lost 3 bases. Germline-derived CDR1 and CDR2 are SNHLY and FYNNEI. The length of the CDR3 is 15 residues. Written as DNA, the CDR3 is TGTGCCTGGAGTGTGACAGGGGAACATACAGATACGCAGTATTTT. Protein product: CAWSVTGEHTDTQYF.

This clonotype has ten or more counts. The CDR3 sequence is CASSFIEDIRLFGYTF. Written as DNA, the CDR3 is TGTGCCAGCAGTTTCATAGAGGACATCAGGCTCTTTGGCTACACCTTC. The chain uses TRBV12-3 or TRBV12-4 and TRBJ1-2; TRBD1 might be the D (5 bases). The CDR3 runs to 16 residues. Deletions cut 3 bases from V and 7 bases from J, with 21 bases between.

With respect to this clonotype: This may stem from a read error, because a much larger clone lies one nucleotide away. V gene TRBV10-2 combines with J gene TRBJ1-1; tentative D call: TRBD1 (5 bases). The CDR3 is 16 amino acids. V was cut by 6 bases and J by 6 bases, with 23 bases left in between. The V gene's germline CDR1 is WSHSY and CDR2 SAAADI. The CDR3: CASSLDPTQGPAEAFF. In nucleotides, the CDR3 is TGCGCCAGCAGCCTGGACCCTACTCAGGGCCCCGCTGAAGCTTTCTTT.

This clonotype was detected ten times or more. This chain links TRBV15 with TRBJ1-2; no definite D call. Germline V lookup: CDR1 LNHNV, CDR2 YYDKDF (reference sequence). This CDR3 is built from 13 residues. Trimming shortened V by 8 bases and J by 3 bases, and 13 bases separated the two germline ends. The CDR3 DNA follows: TGTGCCACCGGCCCCAGCGGTGACTATGGCTACACCTTC. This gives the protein CATGPSGDYGYTF.

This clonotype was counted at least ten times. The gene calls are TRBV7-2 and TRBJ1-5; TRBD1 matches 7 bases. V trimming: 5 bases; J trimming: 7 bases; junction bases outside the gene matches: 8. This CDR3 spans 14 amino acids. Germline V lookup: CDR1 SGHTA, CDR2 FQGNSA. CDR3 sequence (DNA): TGTGCCAGCAGCCCCGACAGGGTAGGACAGCCCCAGCATTTT. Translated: CASSPDRVGQPQHF.

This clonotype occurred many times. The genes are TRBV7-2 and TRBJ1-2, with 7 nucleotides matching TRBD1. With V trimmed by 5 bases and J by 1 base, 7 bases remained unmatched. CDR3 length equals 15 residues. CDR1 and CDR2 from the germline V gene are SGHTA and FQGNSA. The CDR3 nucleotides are TGTGCCAGCAGCCTGGGACAGACTGATAACTATGGCTACACCTTC. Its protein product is CASSLGQTDNYGYTF.

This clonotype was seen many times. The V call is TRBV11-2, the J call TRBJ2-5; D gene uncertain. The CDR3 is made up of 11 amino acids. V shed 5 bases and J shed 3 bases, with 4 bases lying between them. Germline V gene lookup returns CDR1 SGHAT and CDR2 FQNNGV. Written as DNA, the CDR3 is TGTGCCAGCAGCACTGAAGAGACCCAGTACTTC. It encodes CASSTEETQYF.

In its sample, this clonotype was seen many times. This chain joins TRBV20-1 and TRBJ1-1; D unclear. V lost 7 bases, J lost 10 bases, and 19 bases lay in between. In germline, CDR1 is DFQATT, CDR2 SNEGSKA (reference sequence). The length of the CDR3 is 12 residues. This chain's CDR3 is CSVIDYWSRAFF. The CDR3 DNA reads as TGCAGTGTCATTGACTATTGGAGTCGAGCTTTCTTT.

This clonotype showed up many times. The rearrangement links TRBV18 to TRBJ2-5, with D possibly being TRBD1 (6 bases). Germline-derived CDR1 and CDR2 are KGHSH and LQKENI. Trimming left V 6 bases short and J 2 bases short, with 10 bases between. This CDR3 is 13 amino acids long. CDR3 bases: TGTGCCAGCTCCGGGACACCTCAAGAGACCCAGTACTTC. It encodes CASSGTPQETQYF.

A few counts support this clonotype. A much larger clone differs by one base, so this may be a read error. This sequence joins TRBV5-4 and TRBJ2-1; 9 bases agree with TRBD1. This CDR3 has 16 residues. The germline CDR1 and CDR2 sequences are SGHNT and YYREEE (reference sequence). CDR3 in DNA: TGCGCCAGCAGCTTGGCCCTAACACAGGGGGCGGACGAGCAGTTCTTC. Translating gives CASSLALTQGADEQFF.

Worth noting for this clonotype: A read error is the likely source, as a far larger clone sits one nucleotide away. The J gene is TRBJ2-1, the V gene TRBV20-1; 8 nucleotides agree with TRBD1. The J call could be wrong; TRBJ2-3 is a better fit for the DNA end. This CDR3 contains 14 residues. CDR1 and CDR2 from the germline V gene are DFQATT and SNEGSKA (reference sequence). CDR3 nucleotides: TGCAGTGCCCCGGACAGGGCGAAAAAGGATGCGCAGTATTTT. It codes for CSAPDRAKKDAQYF.

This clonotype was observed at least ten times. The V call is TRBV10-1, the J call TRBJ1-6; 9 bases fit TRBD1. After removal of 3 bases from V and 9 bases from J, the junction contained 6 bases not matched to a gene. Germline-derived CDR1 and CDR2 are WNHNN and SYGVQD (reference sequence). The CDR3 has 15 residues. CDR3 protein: CASSESGTGSSPLHF. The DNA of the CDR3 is TGCGCCAGCAGTGAATCAGGGACAGGGAGTTCACCCCTCCACTTT.

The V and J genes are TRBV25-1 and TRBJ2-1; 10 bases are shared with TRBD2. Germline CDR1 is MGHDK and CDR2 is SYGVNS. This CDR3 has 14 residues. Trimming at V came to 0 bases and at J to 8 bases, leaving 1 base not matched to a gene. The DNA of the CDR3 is TGTGCCAGCAGTGAATATAGCGGGGGGCATGAGCAGTTCTTC. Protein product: CASSEYSGGHEQFF.

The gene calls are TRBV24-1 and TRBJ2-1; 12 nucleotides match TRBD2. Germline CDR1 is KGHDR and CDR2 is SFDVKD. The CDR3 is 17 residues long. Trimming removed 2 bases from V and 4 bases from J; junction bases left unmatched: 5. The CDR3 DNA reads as TGTGCCACCAGTGATTCGGCTAGCGGGGGGGCTTACAATGAGCAGTTCTTC. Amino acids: CATSDSASGGAYNEQFF.

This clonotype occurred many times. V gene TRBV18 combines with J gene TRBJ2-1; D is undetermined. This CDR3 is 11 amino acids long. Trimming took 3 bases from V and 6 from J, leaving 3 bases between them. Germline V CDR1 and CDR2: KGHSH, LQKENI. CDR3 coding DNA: TGTGCCAGCTCACCGGTCAATGAGCAGTTCTTC. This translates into CASSPVNEQFF.

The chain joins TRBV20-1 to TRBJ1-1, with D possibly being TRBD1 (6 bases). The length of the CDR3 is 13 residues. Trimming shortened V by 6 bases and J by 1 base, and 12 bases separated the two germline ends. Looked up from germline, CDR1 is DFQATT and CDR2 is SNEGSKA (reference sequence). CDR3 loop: CSATPDRNTEAFF. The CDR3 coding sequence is TGCAGTGCAACCCCGGACAGGAACACTGAAGCTTTCTTT.

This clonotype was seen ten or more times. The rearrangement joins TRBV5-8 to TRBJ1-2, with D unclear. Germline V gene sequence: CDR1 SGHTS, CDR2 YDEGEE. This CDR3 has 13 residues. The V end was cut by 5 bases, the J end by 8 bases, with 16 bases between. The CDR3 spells CASSLEDYRGYTF. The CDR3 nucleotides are TGTGCCAGCAGTCTAGAGGACTATCGAGGCTACACCTTC.

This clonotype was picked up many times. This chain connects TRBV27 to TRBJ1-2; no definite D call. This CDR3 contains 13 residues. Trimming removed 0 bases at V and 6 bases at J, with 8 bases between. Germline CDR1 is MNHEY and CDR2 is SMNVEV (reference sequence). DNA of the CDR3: TGTGCCAGCAGTTTATCGATTTTTCATGGCTACACCTTC. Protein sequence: CASSLSIFHGYTF.

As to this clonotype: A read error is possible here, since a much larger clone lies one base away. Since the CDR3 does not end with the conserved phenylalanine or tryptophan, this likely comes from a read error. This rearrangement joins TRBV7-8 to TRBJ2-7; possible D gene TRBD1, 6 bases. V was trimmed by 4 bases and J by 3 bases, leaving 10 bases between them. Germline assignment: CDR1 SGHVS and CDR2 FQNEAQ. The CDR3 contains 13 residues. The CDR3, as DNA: TGTGCCAGCAGCTCGGACAGTCACTACGAGCAGTACTTA. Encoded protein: CASSSDSHYEQYL.